This TCR beta chain was captured in a study of T cell repertoires in cytomegalovirus infection. In its sample, this clonotype was seen a few times. CDR1 SGHTA and CDR2 FQGTGA come from the germline V gene. The CDR3 is 15 amino acids. After removal of 6 bases from V and 6 bases from J, the junction contained 9 bases not matched to a gene. TCRdb processed the reads anew with MiXCR; each CDR3 protein has one entry. This sample carries some 240,000 distinct CDR3 sequences, 15% to 20% of them seen once, and the ten largest clones take less than 60%. This receptor was obtained from a human donor in good health (CMV status not recorded). Some clones in this sample may be carry-over from other donors' samples. The rearrangement joins TRBV7-3 to TRBJ2-1; 9 positions agree with TRBD2. Sequencing was carried out using CD8+ T cells from PBMCs. The CDR3 loop reads CASSFSGGPLNEQFF. The DNA of the CDR3 is TGTGCCAGCAGTTTTAGCGGGGGCCCCCTCAATGAGCAGTTCTTC. Full variable domain (missing parts from reference TRBV7-3 and TRBJ2-1): GAGVSQTPSNKVTEKGKYVELRCDPISGHTALYWYRQSLGQGPEFLIYFQGTGAADDSGLPNDRFFAVRPEGSVSTLKIQRTERGDSAVYLCASSFSGGPLNEQFFGPGTRLTVL.